The source of this T cell receptor (beta chain) is a study of blood T cell repertoires in COVID-19. The method was immunoSEQ multiplex PCR; TCRdb's version includes in-frame clones alone and lacks a portion of them. The sample includes around 200,000 clones, roughly 90% of them seen just once. The CDR3 is 14 residues long. Germline V lookup: CDR1 SGHRS, CDR2 YFSETQ. The ends lost 1 base at V and 4 bases at J; junction bases unmatched: 4. The TCR sequence derives from a young man with active or convalescent COVID-19. The specimen was peripheral blood. The V and J genes are TRBV5-1 and TRBJ2-5; 7 bases map to TRBD1. DNA for the CDR3: TGCGCCAGCAGCTTGCGGGACAGTGGAGAGACCCAGTACTTC. Translating it yields CASSLRDSGETQYF.